This TCR beta chain comes out of a study of blood T cell repertoires in COVID-19. In the original analysis: Using reference gene primer amplification, nucleated cell counts were estimated. The assay was immunoSEQ multiplex PCR, and TCRdb's table has in-frame clones only and misses some. V and J calls and clone size follow that table, whereas D and trimming were derived from the DNA. The profile covers about 210,000 clones, with more than 70% appearing a single time and 2.5% to 3.5% taken by the ten largest. Germline CDR1 is MNHEY and CDR2 is SVGAGI. This CDR3 is 16 amino acids long. The V gene end was trimmed by 2 bases and the J gene end by 6 bases; junction bases not matched to a gene: 7.

Sequencing was performed on peripheral blood. The V and J genes are TRBV6-5 and TRBJ2-3, with 11 positions matching TRBD2. This TCR derives from a man between 45 and 60 years old with active or convalescent COVID-19. CDR3 sequence (DNA): TGTGCCAGCAGTTACAGGATTAGCGGGGGGGCTGATACGCAGTATTTT. Protein product: CASSYRISGGADTQYF.